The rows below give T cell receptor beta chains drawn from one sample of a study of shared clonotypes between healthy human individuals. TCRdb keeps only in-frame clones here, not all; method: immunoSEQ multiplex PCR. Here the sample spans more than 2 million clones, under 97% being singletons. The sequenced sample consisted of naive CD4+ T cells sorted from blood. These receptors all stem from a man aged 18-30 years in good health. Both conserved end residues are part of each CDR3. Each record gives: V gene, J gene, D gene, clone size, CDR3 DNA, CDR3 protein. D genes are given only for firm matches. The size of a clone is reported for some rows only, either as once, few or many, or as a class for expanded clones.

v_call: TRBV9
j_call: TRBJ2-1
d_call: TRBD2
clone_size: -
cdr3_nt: TGTGCCAGCAGCGTGCGGGGGTCCTACAATGAGCAGTTCTTC
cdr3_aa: CASSVRGSYNEQFF

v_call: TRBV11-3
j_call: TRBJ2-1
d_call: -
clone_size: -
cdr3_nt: TGTGCCAGCAGCTTAAACGGCGCGAAAGCCTACAATGAGCAGTTCTTC
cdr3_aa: CASSLNGAKAYNEQFF

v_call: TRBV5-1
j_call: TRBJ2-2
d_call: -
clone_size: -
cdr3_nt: TGCGCCAGCAGCTTCACCGGGGGCCAAATAGACACCGGGGAGCTGTTTTTT
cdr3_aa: CASSFTGGQIDTGELFF

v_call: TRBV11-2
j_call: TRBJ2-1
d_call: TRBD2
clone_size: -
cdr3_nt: TGTGCCAGCAGCCCGCTAGCGGGGACCTACAATGAGCAGTTCTTC
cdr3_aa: CASSPLAGTYNEQFF

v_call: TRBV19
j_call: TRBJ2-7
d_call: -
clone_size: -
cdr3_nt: TGTGCCAGTAGTAGTGGGGGCTCCTACGAGCAGTACTTC
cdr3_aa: CASSSGGSYEQYF

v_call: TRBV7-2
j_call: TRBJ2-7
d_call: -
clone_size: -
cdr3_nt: TGTGCCAGCAGCTTGGACCGGCTAGCGAGAGAGCAGTACTTC
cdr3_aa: CASSLDRLAREQYF

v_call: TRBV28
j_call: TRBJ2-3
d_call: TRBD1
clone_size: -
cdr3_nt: TGTGCCAGCAGCGGCGCGGACAGGGGCTACACAGATACGCAGTATTTT
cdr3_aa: CASSGADRGYTDTQYF

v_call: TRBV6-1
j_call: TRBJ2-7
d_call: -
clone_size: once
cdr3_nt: TGTGCCAGCAGTGAGCTAGCCTACGAGCAGTACTTC
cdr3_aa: CASSELAYEQYF

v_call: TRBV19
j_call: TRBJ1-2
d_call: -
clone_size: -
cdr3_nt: TGTGCCGCCCGGCGGGCAGGGGAGGGTTATGGCTACACCTTC
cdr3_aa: CAARRAGEGYGYTF

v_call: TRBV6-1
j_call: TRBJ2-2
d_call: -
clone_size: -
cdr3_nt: TGTGCCAGCAGCAGGACCGGGAACACCGGGGAGCTGTTTTTT
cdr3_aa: CASSRTGNTGELFF

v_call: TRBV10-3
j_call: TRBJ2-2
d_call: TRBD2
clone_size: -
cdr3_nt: TGTGCCATCAATCCTAGCGGGGGTACGAACACCGGGGAGCTGTTTTTT
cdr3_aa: CAINPSGGTNTGELFF

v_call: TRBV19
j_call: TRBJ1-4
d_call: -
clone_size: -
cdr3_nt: TGTGCCAGTAGTGCCGGGGCTAATGAAAAACTGTTTTTT
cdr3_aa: CASSAGANEKLFF

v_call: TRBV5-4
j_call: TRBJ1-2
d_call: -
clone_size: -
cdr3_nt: TGTGCCAGCAGCCCTCCAAAGGGATTTATGGCGGATGGCTACACCTTC
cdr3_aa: CASSPPKGFMADGYTF

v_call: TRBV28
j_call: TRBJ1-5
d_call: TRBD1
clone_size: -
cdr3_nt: TGTGCCAGCAGACTGACAGGGGTTGGCAATCAGCCCCAGCATTTT
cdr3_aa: CASRLTGVGNQPQHF

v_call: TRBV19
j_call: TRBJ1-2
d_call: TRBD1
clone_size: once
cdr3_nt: TGTGCCAGTAGTATTGGGACAGCAGCTAACTATGGCTACACCTTC
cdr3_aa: CASSIGTAANYGYTF

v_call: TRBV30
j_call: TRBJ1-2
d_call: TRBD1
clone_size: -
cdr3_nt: TGTGCCTGGAGTCACAGGGGAGCCTATGGCTACACCTTC
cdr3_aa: CAWSHRGAYGYTF

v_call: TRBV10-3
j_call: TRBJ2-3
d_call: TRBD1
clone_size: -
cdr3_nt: TGTGCCATCAGTGAGGGACAGGGGATAGATACGCAGTATTTT
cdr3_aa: CAISEGQGIDTQYF

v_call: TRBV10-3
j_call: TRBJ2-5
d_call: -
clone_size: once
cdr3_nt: TGTGCCATCAGTCCGGCGAAACAAGAGACCCAGTACTTC
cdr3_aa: CAISPAKQETQYF

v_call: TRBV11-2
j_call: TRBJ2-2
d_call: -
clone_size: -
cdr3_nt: TGTGCCAGCAGCTTGGACTACCTAAACACCGGGGAGCTGTTTTTT
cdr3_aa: CASSLDYLNTGELFF

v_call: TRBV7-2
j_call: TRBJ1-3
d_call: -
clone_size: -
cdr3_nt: TGTGCCAGCAGTCCAGGAGGGGTCAGCTCTGGAAACACCATATATTTT
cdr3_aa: CASSPGGVSSGNTIYF

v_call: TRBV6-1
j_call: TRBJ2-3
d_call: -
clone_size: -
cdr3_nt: TGTGCCAGCAGCTTGCTCGTGGATACGCAGTATTTT
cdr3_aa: CASSLLVDTQYF

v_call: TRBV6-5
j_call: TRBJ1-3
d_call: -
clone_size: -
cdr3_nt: TGTGCCAGCAAACGAGGGATTGGAAACACCATATATTTT
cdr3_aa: CASKRGIGNTIYF

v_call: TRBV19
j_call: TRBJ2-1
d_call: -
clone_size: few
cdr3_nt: TGTGCCAGTAGTATACGCAGGGACGGCAATGAGCAGTTCTTC
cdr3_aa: CASSIRRDGNEQFF

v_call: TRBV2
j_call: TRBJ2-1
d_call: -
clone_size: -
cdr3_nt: TGTGCCAGCAGTAAACGGGAGAATGAGCAGTTCTTC
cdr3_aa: CASSKRENEQFF

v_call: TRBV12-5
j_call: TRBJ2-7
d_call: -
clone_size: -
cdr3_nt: TGTGCTAGTGGTTTGGTACAGGCAGGGCTCTACGAGCAGTACTTC
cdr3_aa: CASGLVQAGLYEQYF

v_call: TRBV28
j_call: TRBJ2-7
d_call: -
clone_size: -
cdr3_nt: TGTGCCAGCAGCCCGGGGATTGGGGGCCTCGAGCAGTACTTC
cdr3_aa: CASSPGIGGLEQYF

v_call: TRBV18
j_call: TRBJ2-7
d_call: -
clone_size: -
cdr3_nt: TGTGCCAGCTCACCAAACCGAGCATACGAGCAGTACTTC
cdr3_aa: CASSPNRAYEQYF

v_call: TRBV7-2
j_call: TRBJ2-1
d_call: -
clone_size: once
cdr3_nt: TGTGCCAGCAGCTCCCCCACGGTGAATGAGCAGTTCTTC
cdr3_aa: CASSSPTVNEQFF

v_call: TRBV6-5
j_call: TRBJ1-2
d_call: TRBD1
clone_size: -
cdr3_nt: TGTGCCACCCGTGGGGCAGGGGGGGCCTATGGCTACACCTTC
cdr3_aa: CATRGAGGAYGYTF

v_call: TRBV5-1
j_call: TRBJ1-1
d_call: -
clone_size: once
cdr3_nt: TGCGCCAGCAGAATTCTAGGGGACACTGAAGCTTTCTTT
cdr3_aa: CASRILGDTEAFF

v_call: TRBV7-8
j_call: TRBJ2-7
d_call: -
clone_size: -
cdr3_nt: TGTGCCAGCAGCTTACGGCCAGCTGGGGCCTACGAGCAGTACTTC
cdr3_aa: CASSLRPAGAYEQYF

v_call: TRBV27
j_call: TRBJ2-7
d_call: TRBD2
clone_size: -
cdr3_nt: TGTGCCAGCAGTTCCCCACGTTCTAGCGGCTCCTACGAGCAGTACTTC
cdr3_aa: CASSSPRSSGSYEQYF

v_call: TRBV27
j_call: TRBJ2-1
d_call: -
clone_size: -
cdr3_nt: TGTGCCAGCAGTGTGGCTCCCACCTACAATGAGCAGTTCTTC
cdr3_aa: CASSVAPTYNEQFF

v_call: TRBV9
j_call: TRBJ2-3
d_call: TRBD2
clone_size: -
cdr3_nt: TGTGCCAGCAGCGTCCGCAGCGGGGAGGTGGATACGCAGTATTTT
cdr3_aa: CASSVRSGEVDTQYF

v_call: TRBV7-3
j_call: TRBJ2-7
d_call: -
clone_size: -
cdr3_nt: TGTGCCAGCAGCTCCGATCCCTACGAGCAGTACTTC
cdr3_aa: CASSSDPYEQYF

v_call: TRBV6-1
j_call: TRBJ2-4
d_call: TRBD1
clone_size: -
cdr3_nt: TGTGCCAGCAGTGAACCAGGGGGCATAAAAAACATTCAGTACTTC
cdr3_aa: CASSEPGGIKNIQYF

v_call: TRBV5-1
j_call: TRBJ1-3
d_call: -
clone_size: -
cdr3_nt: TGCGCCAGCAGGTTGGAATCCGGGACACGGAGCTCTGGAAACACCATATATTTT
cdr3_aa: CASRLESGTRSSGNTIYF

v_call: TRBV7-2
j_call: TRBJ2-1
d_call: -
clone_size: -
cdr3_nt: TGTGCCAGCAGCTTAGCGCTACCAAGGGATGAGCAGTTCTTC
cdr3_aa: CASSLALPRDEQFF

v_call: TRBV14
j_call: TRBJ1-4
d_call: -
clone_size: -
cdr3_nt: TGTGCCAGCAGCCACCGAGAAAAACTGTTTTTT
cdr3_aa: CASSHREKLFF

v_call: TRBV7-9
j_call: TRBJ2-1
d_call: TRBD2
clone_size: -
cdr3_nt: TGTGCCAGCAGCCCAGGGACTAGCAATGAGCAGTTCTTC
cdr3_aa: CASSPGTSNEQFF

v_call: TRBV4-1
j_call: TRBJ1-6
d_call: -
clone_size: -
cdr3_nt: TGCGCCAGCAGCCAAGAAGGCGGACGGACTAATTCACCCCTCCACTTT
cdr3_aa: CASSQEGGRTNSPLHF

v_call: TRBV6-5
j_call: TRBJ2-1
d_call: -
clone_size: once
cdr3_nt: TGTGCCAGCTGGCCCACCGCCCCCAGTGAGCAGTTCTTC
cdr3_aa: CASWPTAPSEQFF

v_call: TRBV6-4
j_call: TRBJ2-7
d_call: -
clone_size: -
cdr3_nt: TGTGCCGCATTCTCCTACGAGCAGTACTTC
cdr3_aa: CAAFSYEQYF

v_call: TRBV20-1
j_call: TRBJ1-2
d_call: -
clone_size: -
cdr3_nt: TGCAGTGCTAGATACAGCTATGGCTACACCTTC
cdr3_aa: CSARYSYGYTF

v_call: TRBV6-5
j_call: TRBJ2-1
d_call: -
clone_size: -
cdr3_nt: TGTGCCAGCAGCATGACTGGAAGAGAACAGTTCTTC
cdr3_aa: CASSMTGREQFF

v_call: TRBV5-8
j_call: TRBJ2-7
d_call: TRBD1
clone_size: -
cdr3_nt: TGTGCCAGCAGCTTGGGGCGGACAGGCCTTACCTACGAGCAGTACTTC
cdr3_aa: CASSLGRTGLTYEQYF

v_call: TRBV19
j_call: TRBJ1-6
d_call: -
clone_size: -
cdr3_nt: TGTGCCAGTAGTATAGATGCAGGGATATCACCCCTCCACTTT
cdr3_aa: CASSIDAGISPLHF

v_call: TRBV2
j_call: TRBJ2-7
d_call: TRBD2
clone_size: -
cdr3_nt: TGTGCCAGCAATCGGCTAGCGGGAACCTACGAGCAGTACTTC
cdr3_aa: CASNRLAGTYEQYF

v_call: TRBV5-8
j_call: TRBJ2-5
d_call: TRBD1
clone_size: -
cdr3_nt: TGTGCCAGCAGCTTAGGGGACAGCGCCCAAGAGACCCAGTACTTC
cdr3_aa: CASSLGDSAQETQYF

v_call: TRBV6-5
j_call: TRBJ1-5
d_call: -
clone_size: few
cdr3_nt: TGTGCCAGGGGGCGTCTTGGGAATCAGCCCCAGCATTTT
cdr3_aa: CARGRLGNQPQHF

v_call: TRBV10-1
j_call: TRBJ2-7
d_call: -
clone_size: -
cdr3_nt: TGCGCCAGCCAAAATTCCAGTTACAGGGTAGTCTACGAGCAGTACTTC
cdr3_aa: CASQNSSYRVVYEQYF

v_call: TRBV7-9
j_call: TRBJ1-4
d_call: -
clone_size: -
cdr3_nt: TGTGCCAGCAGATTCACCGACTCAGGGAGCGAAAAACTGTTTTTT
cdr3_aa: CASRFTDSGSEKLFF

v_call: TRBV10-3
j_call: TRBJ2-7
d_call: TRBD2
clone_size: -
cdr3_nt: TGTGCCATCAGTCGAGTAGGGACTAGTACCTACGAGCAGTACTTC
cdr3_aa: CAISRVGTSTYEQYF

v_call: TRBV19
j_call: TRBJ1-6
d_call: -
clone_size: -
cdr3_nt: TGTGCCAGTAGTATAGGGGAGGGGGGCTCACCCCTCCACTTT
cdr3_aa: CASSIGEGGSPLHF

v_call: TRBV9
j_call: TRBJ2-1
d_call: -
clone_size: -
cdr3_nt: TGTGCCAGCAGCCTCGGGTTGACCAATGAGCAGTTCTTC
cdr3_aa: CASSLGLTNEQFF